The clone carrying this TCR beta chain turned up a few times. The time point: patch test 1, 2 weeks after DPC sensitization. Described treatment: therapeutic diphenylcyclopropenone sensitization with weekly scalp DPC. Individual cDNA molecules received unique molecular identifiers in the library. TCRdb reanalysed the RACE reads using MiXCR and keeps one entry per CDR3 protein. This table has under 120,000 distinct CDR3 sequences, 9.5% to 11% appearing once. This entry is derived from a study of human T cells and chemical hapten exposure. Here the sequenced sample was whole blood, taken in connection with sensitization to the hapten diphenylcyclopropenone (DPC). This TCR came from a woman in her forties with alopecia areata. Some clones in this sample may be carry-over from other donors' samples.

The CDR3 is CASSFRTNYNEQFF. CDR3 sequence (DNA): TGTGCCAGCAGCTTTAGGACTAACTACAATGAGCAGTTCTTC. V gene TRBV11-1 combines with J gene TRBJ2-1; weak D call: TRBD2 (6 bases). The germline gives CDR1 SGHAT, CDR2 FQDESV (reference sequence). V lost 3 bases to trimming and J lost 3 bases, with 9 bases between them. The CDR3 sequence is 14 residues long.